A single sample gave rise to the 32 T cell receptor beta chains below, sequenced in a study of blood T cells in healthy people across ages. Combining a sample-barcoded 5' primer with a J-beta primer mix, a second PCR ran for about 6 to 11 cycles. MiXCR, run by TCRdb on the 5' RACE reads, gives a single entry per CDR3 protein. The sample yields about 280,000 distinct CDR3 sequences, 25% to 30% seen once. The specimen was blood. These receptors all stem from a woman aged 70-85 years in good health.

There are a few counts of this clonotype. The chain combines TRBV28 with TRBJ1-2; 7 nucleotides line up with TRBD1. With V trimmed by 5 bases and J by 6 bases, 12 bases remained unmatched. The CDR3 spans 15 residues. CDR1 is MDHEN, CDR2 SYDVKM, per germline. Here the CDR3 DNA reads TGTGCCAGCAGTCTAACCCGACAGGGTACAAATGGCTACACCTTC. Its translation: CASSLTRQGTNGYTF.

The chain has TRBV7-9 and TRBJ2-5; the D gene is possibly TRBD2 (6 bases). The CDR3 runs 16 residues. Germline values: CDR1 SEHNR, CDR2 FQNEAQ (reference sequence). Trimming left V 5 bases short and J 1 base short, with 17 bases between. The CDR3 bases are TGTGCCAGCAGCCAAACCACTGCGGGGCTCCAAGAGACCCAGTACTTC. As protein: CASSQTTAGLQETQYF. Using reference TRBV7-9 and TRBJ2-5 for the parts outside the CDR3, the full variable domain is DTGVSQNPRHKITKRGQNVTFRCDPISEHNRLYWYRQTLGQGPEFLTYFQNEAQLEKSRLLSDRFSAERPKGSFSTLEIQRTEQGDSAMYLCASSQTTAGLQETQYFGPGTRLLVL.

At least ten counts were recorded for this clonotype. This chain connects TRBV5-1 to TRBJ2-7; 9 nucleotides agree with TRBD2. Germline V lookup: CDR1 SGHRS, CDR2 YFSETQ. V dropped 0 bases and J dropped 2; count of bases not matched to a gene: 6. The CDR3 has 16 residues. This chain's CDR3 is CASSLESSGTAYEQYF. DNA of the CDR3: TGCGCCAGCAGCTTGGAGTCTAGCGGGACCGCCTACGAGCAGTACTTC.

The chain has TRBV20-1 and TRBJ2-5; 8 bases map to TRBD1. V shed 3 bases, J shed 5 bases, and the junction held 11 bases outside the gene matches. The CDR3 loop spans 15 amino acids. Germline V gene lookup returns CDR1 DFQATT and CDR2 SNEGSKA (reference sequence). The DNA of the CDR3 is TGCAGTGCTAGTGGACCGAGACAGGGGATTGAGACCCAGTACTTC. It codes for CSASGPRQGIETQYF.

V and J are TRBV6-2 or TRBV6-3 and TRBJ1-1; tentatively, D is TRBD1 (5 bases). The CDR3 sequence is 16 residues long. From germline, CDR1 is MNHEY and CDR2 SVGEGT. Trimming took off 7 bases at V and 3 bases at J, with 21 bases between the two ends. The CDR3, as DNA: TGTGCCAGCAATTGGAGTGGGGGACGGACCCACACTGAAGCTTTCTTT. Translating it yields CASNWSGGRTHTEAFF.

This clonotype has only a few counts. The chain has TRBV9 and TRBJ1-1, with D uncertain. The CDR3 runs to 14 residues. Germline CDR1 is SGDLS and CDR2 is YYNGEE. V was shortened by 4 bases and J by 1 base, with 11 bases between the two germline ends. In nucleotides, the CDR3 is TGTGCCAGCAGCCCTAGGGTCAAGAACACTGAAGCTTTCTTT. Protein product: CASSPRVKNTEAFF.

V and J are TRBV7-2 and TRBJ1-5, with a tentative D call TRBD1 (5 bases). CDR1 is SGHTA and CDR2 is FQGNSA in the germline V gene. The ends were cut back, 3 bases at V and 9 bases at J, with 15 bases in the middle. The CDR3 contains 14 residues. The CDR3 coding sequence is TGTGCCAGCAGCTTCGGGGCAGGGACGCCGCCCCAGCATTTT. Translated, it gives CASSFGAGTPPQHF.

This chain uses TRBV3-1 with TRBJ2-5; D not resolved. V gave up 4 bases and J gave up 2 bases, with 8 bases separating them. The CDR3 totals 13 residues. Looked up from germline, CDR1 is LGHDT and CDR2 is YNNKEL (reference sequence). The CDR3 region is CASSRRNQETQYF. Written as DNA, the CDR3 is TGTGCCAGCAGCCGACGGAATCAAGAGACCCAGTACTTC.

This chain joins TRBV28 and TRBJ2-5, with 9 positions matching TRBD1. V shed 4 bases, J shed 1 base, and the junction held 4 bases outside the gene matches. Per germline, CDR1 MDHEN and CDR2 SYDVKM. This CDR3 has 15 amino acids. The CDR3 loop reads CASSSPGQGQETQYF. The CDR3 nucleotides read TGTGCCAGCAGTTCGCCGGGACAGGGCCAAGAGACCCAGTACTTC.

This clonotype was detected a few times. No conserved phenylalanine or tryptophan ends this CDR3, so it is likely a read error. This chain uses TRBV25-1 with TRBJ1-4; TRBD1 might be the D (5 bases). Germline CDR1 reads MGHDK; CDR2 reads SYGVNS. This CDR3 is built from 14 residues. Trimming took off 4 bases at V and 3 bases at J, with 9 bases between the two ends. The CDR3 DNA is TGTGCCAGCAGTGCCCGACAGTCTAATGAAAAACTGTTTATT. Amino acids: CASSARQSNEKLFI.

The chain links TRBV20-1 to TRBJ2-5; 8 bases map to TRBD1. Germline V gene lookup returns CDR1 DFQATT and CDR2 SNEGSKA (reference sequence). The V segment lost 6 bases and the J segment 3 bases; nucleotides outside the gene matches: 9. CDR3 size: 14 residues. For the CDR3, the DNA is TGCAGTGCATTCCGGACAGGGAGAGAAGAGACCCAGTACTTC. It specifies CSAFRTGREETQYF.

This clonotype was picked up many times. The rearrangement uses TRBV4-1 and TRBJ2-5; 8 positions agree with TRBD2. Germline CDR1 reads MGHRA; CDR2 reads YSYEKL. Trimming cost V 1 base and J 6 bases; bases outside gene matches: 10. The CDR3 is 16 residues long. The CDR3 region has the DNA TGCGCCAGCAGCCAAGGGGTCCAGCGGGAGCAGAAGACCCAGTACTTC. This codes for CASSQGVQREQKTQYF.

The V and J genes are TRBV29-1 and TRBJ1-1, with D possibly TRBD1 on 5 matching bases. Trimming removed 8 bases from V and 10 bases from J, with 20 bases in between. CDR3 length equals 12 residues. The germline gives CDR1 SQVTM, CDR2 ANQGSEA. This CDR3 is CSSSTGGTGAFF. The CDR3 bases are TGCAGCTCCTCCACCGGGGGTACAGGAGCTTTCTTT.

The sample holds a few counts of this clonotype. The chain has TRBV27 and TRBJ2-7; D gene ambiguous. CDR1 and CDR2 (germline): MNHEY, SMNVEV (reference sequence). The CDR3 is 14 residues long. V was pared by 3 bases and J by 2 bases, with 11 bases between. The chain's CDR3 is CASSFRFGTYEQYF. The CDR3 nucleotides are TGTGCCAGCAGTTTTAGGTTTGGGACCTACGAGCAGTACTTC.

The rearrangement joins TRBV24-1 to TRBJ2-1, with TRBD1 matching 9 bases. The length of the CDR3 is 17 residues. The V gene end was trimmed by 0 bases and the J gene end by 5 bases; junction bases not matched to a gene: 7. Germline values: CDR1 KGHDR, CDR2 SFDVKD. Here the CDR3 DNA reads TGTGCCACCAGTGATTTGGACCCGGGACAGGGAAACAATGAGCAGTTCTTC. Its translation: CATSDLDPGQGNNEQFF.

V usage is TRBV6-2 or TRBV6-3 and J usage is TRBJ1-5, with 10 bases that match TRBD1. CDR1 MNHEY and CDR2 SVGEGT come from the germline V gene. The J segment lost 3 bases and the V segment lost 6 bases, leaving 11 bases of the junction unmatched. There are 17 residues in the CDR3. CDR3: CASSPLTGTGVNQPQHF. CDR3 in DNA: TGTGCCAGCAGCCCCCTAACCGGGACAGGGGTCAATCAGCCCCAGCATTTT.

The rearrangement joins TRBV5-6 to TRBJ2-5, with 9 bases that match TRBD2. Germline V gene data show CDR1 as SGHDT and CDR2 as YYEEEE. CDR3 length: 15 residues. Trimming removed 4 bases from V and 4 bases from J; junction bases left unmatched: 8. CDR3 nucleotides: TGTGCCAGCAGCCCAATAGCGGGAGAGAGAGAGACCCAGTACTTC. Its translation is CASSPIAGERETQYF.

The gene calls are TRBV7-2 and TRBJ2-1; D is possibly TRBD2 (6 bases). The CDR3 length is 14 residues. Trimming took 4 bases from V and 7 from J, leaving 14 bases between them. Germline V gene sequence: CDR1 SGHTA, CDR2 FQGNSA. The CDR3 sequence is CASSYRGSGNEQFF. The DNA for the CDR3 is TGTGCCAGCAGCTACCGGGGTAGCGGAAATGAGCAGTTCTTC.

As regards this clonotype: Mismatch with germline at one junction end may stem from a read error. The chain has TRBV14 and TRBJ2-5; perhaps TRBD1 as D (6 bases). The CDR3 loop spans 17 amino acids. CDR1 and CDR2 (germline): SGHDN, FVKESK. This chain's CDR3 is CASSQDFDGTRAARKLF. The CDR3 DNA is TGTGCCAGCAGCCAAGATTTCGATGGGACAAGGGCGGCTAGGAAGCTCTTC.

This clonotype was observed a few times. DNA of the CDR3: TGTGCCAGCAGCGTAGGACCGGGACAGGGGGAAGGCTACACCTTC. Its translation: CASSVGPGQGEGYTF. The V gene is TRBV7-8, the J gene TRBJ1-2; TRBD1 matches 11 bases. The CDR3 contains 15 residues. Germline V gives CDR1 SGHVS, CDR2 FQNEAQ. V dropped 5 bases and J dropped 8; count of bases not matched to a gene: 10.

A few counts support this clonotype. V usage is TRBV28 and J usage is TRBJ1-5, with TRBD1 identical over 7 bases. CDR3 length: 14 amino acids. Germline trimming cut 8 bases from V and 6 bases from J; bases unmatched to any gene: 10. CDR1 MDHEN and CDR2 SYDVKM come from the germline V gene. The CDR3 here is CASAAGTDGQPQHF. CDR3 DNA sequence: TGTGCCAGCGCGGCCGGGACAGATGGTCAGCCCCAGCATTTT.

The V and J genes are TRBV11-2 and TRBJ2-5; 7 nucleotides agree with TRBD2. The DNA end lines up better with TRBJ2-1; the J call may be wrong. The germline V gene has CDR1 SGHAT and CDR2 FQNNGV. This CDR3 spans 13 amino acids. CDR3 amino acids: CASSRREGFEQFF. CDR3 bases: TGTGCCAGCAGCCGAAGGGAGGGGTTTGAGCAGTTCTTC.

This clonotype came up a few times. V is TRBV11-3 and J is TRBJ2-5; 8 bases line up with TRBD1. The CDR3 runs to 15 residues. Per the germline V gene, CDR1 is SGHNT and CDR2 is YENEEA. The trim removed 5 bases at V and 1 base at J, leaving 6 bases unmatched. The CDR3 sequence: CASSEGQGGQETQYF. CDR3 bases: TGTGCCAGCAGCGAAGGACAGGGTGGCCAAGAGACCCAGTACTTC.

The CDR3 DNA follows: TGTGCCAGCAGCCAAGAGGGGACAGGGAAGCGGAATGAGCAGTTCTTC. The encoded protein is CASSQEGTGKRNEQFF. The chain recombines TRBV3-1 with TRBJ2-1; 9 positions match TRBD1. This CDR3 comprises 16 residues. V shed 0 bases and J 7 bases; nucleotides not matched to a gene: 7. Per the germline V gene, CDR1 is LGHDT and CDR2 is YNNKEL (reference sequence).

This clonotype was counted at least ten times. CDR3 sequence reads: CASSLVAGNYEQYF. The CDR3 bases are TGCGCCAGCAGCTTGGTGGCAGGGAACTACGAGCAGTACTTC. The chain recombines TRBV5-1 with TRBJ2-7; D is perhaps TRBD1 (5 bases). The CDR3 spans 14 residues. The V gene's germline CDR1 is SGHRS and CDR2 YFSETQ. Trimming took 0 bases from V and 3 from J, leaving 10 bases between them.

The chain's CDR3 is CASSPWRYGYTF. CDR3 DNA sequence: TGTGCCAGCAGCCCATGGCGCTATGGCTACACCTTC. V usage is TRBV11-2 and J usage is TRBJ1-2; D is ambiguous. CDR1 and CDR2 from the germline V gene are SGHAT and FQNNGV. V dropped 5 bases and J dropped 4 bases, with 8 bases sitting between them. This CDR3 is built from 12 residues.

This clonotype was seen only a few times. V gene TRBV29-1 combines with J gene TRBJ1-4; tentative D call: TRBD1 (6 bases). The CDR3 spans 14 residues. Trimming removed 5 bases from V and 6 bases from J, with 16 bases in between. The germline V gene encodes CDR1 SQVTM and CDR2 ANQGSEA. The CDR3 loop reads CSVLTGQTDEKLFF. In DNA, the CDR3 is TGCAGCGTTCTAACTGGACAGACGGATGAAAAACTGTTTTTT.

Only a few counts were recorded for this clonotype. The rearrangement links TRBV7-9 to TRBJ1-6, with unresolved D. This CDR3 has 14 amino acids. Germline CDR1 is SEHNR and CDR2 is FQNEAQ (reference sequence). The V end lost 1 base, the J end lost 8 bases, and 9 bases lay between the germline ends. The CDR3 region is CASSLVGRDSPLHF. DNA of the CDR3: TGTGCCAGCAGCTTAGTGGGTAGGGATTCACCCCTCCACTTT.

The rearrangement links TRBV27 to TRBJ1-6, with a possible D match to TRBD1 (5 bases). Germline-derived CDR1 and CDR2 are MNHEY and SMNVEV (reference sequence). The CDR3 runs 13 residues. Trimming cost V 7 bases and J 7 bases, with 11 bases left between them. CDR3 loop: CASKEGRNSPLHF. Here the CDR3 DNA reads TGTGCCAGCAAGGAGGGGCGGAATTCACCCCTCCACTTT.

This clonotype was seen a handful of times. Relative to the germline gene, one junction end is altered; a read error may explain this. The chain has TRBV28 and TRBJ2-6, with D perhaps TRBD1 (5 bases). The germline CDR1 and CDR2 sequences are MDHEN and SYDVKM. CDR3 length equals 16 residues. The CDR3 region has the DNA TGTGCCAGCAGGGAACCTCTGGGGTCTGGGGCCAACGTCCTGACCTTC. Protein: CASREPLGSGANVLTF.

The rearrangement uses TRBV7-6 and TRBJ2-7; 12 bases match TRBD2. Trimming removed 1 base from V and 0 bases from J; junction bases left unmatched: 7. The CDR3 is made up of 18 amino acids. Germline CDR1 and CDR2: SGHVS and FNYEAQ. In nucleotides, the CDR3 is TGTGCCAGCAGCTTAGGGGGACTAGCGGGCTGGAGCTCCTACGAGCAGTACTTC. As protein: CASSLGGLAGWSSYEQYF. The entire variable domain, with the rest obtained from reference TRBV7-6 and TRBJ2-7, is as follows: GAGVSQSPRYKVTKRGQDVALRCDPISGHVSLYWYRQALGQGPEFLTYFNYEAQQDKSGLPNDRFSAERPEGSISTLTIQRTEQRDSAMYRCASSLGGLAGWSSYEQYFGPGTRLTVT.

The chain combines TRBV7-6 with TRBJ2-5; no clear D. This CDR3 region has 13 residues. The V gene lost 5 bases and the J gene lost 4 bases, with 11 bases spanning the gap. Germline lookup yields CDR1 SGHVS and CDR2 FNYEAQ. The CDR3: CASSSSGIETQYF. The DNA of the CDR3 is TGTGCCAGCAGCAGCTCGGGTATAGAGACCCAGTACTTC.